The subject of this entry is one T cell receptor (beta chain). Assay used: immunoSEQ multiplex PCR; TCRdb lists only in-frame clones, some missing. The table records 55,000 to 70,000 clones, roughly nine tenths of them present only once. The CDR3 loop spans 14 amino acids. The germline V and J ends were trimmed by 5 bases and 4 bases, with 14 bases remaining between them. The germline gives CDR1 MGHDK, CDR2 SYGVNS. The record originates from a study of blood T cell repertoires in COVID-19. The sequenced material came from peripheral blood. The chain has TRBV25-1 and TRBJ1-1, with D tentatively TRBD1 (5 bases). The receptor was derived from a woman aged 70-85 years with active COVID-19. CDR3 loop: CASSPGPQSTEAFF. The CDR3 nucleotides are TGTGCCAGCAGTCCAGGGCCTCAGTCCACTGAAGCTTTCTTT.